Listed below are T cell receptor beta chains from one sample, sequenced in a study of T cells in Graves' hyperthyroidism and ophthalmopathy. TCRdb passed the multiplex PCR reads through MiXCR, listing each CDR3 protein once. This sample yields under 400,000 distinct CDR3 sequences, of which about 16% are seen a single time; about 21% belongs to the top ten. Sequenced input: blood. These TCRs come from a woman aged 60-75 years with Graves' ophthalmopathy. Both conserved end residues are part of each CDR3. The D gene is left open where the match is weak. Expanded clones get a size class; other rows say once, few or many, or leave the size out.

len	d_gene	v_gene	abundance	j_gene	CDR3nt	CDR3aa
14	NA	TRBV2	many	TRBJ2-5	TGTGCCAGCGGCCGACAGAGGGCTGGAGAGACCCAGTACTTC	CASGRQRAGETQYF
17	NA	TRBV7-9	many	TRBJ2-2	TGTGCCATCAGCTCCGAGGACTGGACTCCGAACACCGGGGAGCTGTTTTTT	CAISSEDWTPNTGELFF
15	TRBD2	TRBV7-8	many	TRBJ2-2	TGTGCCAGCAGCAGAGCGGGGGGATACACCGGGGAGCTGTTTTTT	CASSRAGGYTGELFF
15	TRBD2	TRBV10-3	NA	TRBJ2-7	TGTGCCATCAGTGATTTTAGCGGGTACCCCTACGAGCAGTACTTC	CAISDFSGYPYEQYF
13	TRBD2	TRBV6-2/TRBV6-3	many	TRBJ2-3	TGTGCCAGTGGAGCGGGAGTCCGGGATACGCAGTATTTT	CASGAGVRDTQYF
12	NA	TRBV9	NA	TRBJ2-1	TGTGCCAGCAGCCCCCTGAGGTATGAGCAGTTCTTC	CASSPLRYEQFF
12	NA	TRBV2	many	TRBJ2-3	TGTGCCATCCACCCACCGTCAGATACGCAGTATTTT	CAIHPPSDTQYF
13	TRBD1	TRBV20-1	NA	TRBJ1-1	TGCAGTGCCAGACGGACAGGAGACACTGAAGCTTTCTTT	CSARRTGDTEAFF
15	TRBD1	TRBV5-1	many	TRBJ2-5	TGCGCCAGCGAGGAGGCAGGGGGCGGGCAAGAGACCCAGTACTTC	CASEEAGGGQETQYF
17	TRBD2	TRBV20-1	many	TRBJ2-3	TGCAGTGCTAGCCTACCCGGGACTAGCGGGAGCACAGATACGCAGTATTTT	CSASLPGTSGSTDTQYF
14	NA	TRBV6-1	many	TRBJ2-7	TGTGCCACGGGATGGAGTAAGTCAGGGTACGAGCAGTACTTC	CATGWSKSGYEQYF
13	NA	TRBV6-1	many	TRBJ2-7	TGTGCCAGCTTAGAAGGGGGTCGCAACGAGCAGTACTTC	CASLEGGRNEQYF
16	NA	TRBV5-5	NA	TRBJ2-5	TGTGCCAGCAGCTTGGGACAGGGCGGGAGTAGGGAGACCCAGTACTTC	CASSLGQGGSRETQYF
15	TRBD1	TRBV11-2	many	TRBJ1-4	TGTGCCAGCAGCGTAACCAGGGGGCTGGGTGAAAAACTGTTTTTT	CASSVTRGLGEKLFF
17	TRBD1	TRBV4-2	NA	TRBJ1-1	TGTGCCAGCAGCCAAGATACCGGGGCAGGGGGCAGGACTGAAGCTTTCTTT	CASSQDTGAGGRTEAFF
20	TRBD2	TRBV10-3	NA	TRBJ2-3	TGTGCCATCAGTGAGAAAAGTCTAGCGGGAGGATCGCGAAGCACAGATACGCAGTATTTT	CAISEKSLAGGSRSTDTQYF
15	NA	TRBV3-1	few	TRBJ2-2	TGTGCCAGCAGCCAAGAGATAGGGGTCACCGGGGAGCTGTTTTTT	CASSQEIGVTGELFF
17	TRBD1	TRBV19	few	TRBJ1-5	TGTGCCAGTAGTATAGTTGGGACAGGGGTCGTTAGTCAGCCCCAGCATTTT	CASSIVGTGVVSQPQHF
14	TRBD2	TRBV10-2	NA	TRBJ2-7	TGCGCCAGCAGGGGACTAGCGGGAGAGTTCTGGCAGTACTTC	CASRGLAGEFWQYF
14	TRBD1	TRBV11-2	many	TRBJ1-4	TGTGCCAGCGGAAATTGGGACAGTAAAGGGAAACTGTTTTTT	CASGNWDSKGKLFF
16	TRBD2	TRBV2	NA	TRBJ2-1	TGTGCCATCAGCGGGACTAGCGAAAGCTCCTACAATGAGCAGTTCTTC	CAISGTSESSYNEQFF
14	NA	TRBV11-2	NA	TRBJ2-4	TGTGCCAGCAGCTTAGATAGGACCGGGAACATTCAGTACTTC	CASSLDRTGNIQYF
17	TRBD1	TRBV15	many	TRBJ1-5	TGTGCCACCAGCACCTTGGGACAGGCGCAGGGCAATCAGCCCCAGCATTTT	CATSTLGQAQGNQPQHF
14	NA	TRBV29-1	many	TRBJ2-7	TGCAGCGTCCGGGGGTCGGGATCCTCCTACGAGCAGTACTTC	CSVRGSGSSYEQYF
12	NA	TRBV7-9	many	TRBJ2-3	TGTGCCAGCAGCCCAAACACAGATACGCAGTATTTT	CASSPNTDTQYF
14	TRBD1	TRBV19	few	TRBJ1-6	TGTGCCAGTACCGAGACAGGGGACAATTCACCCCTCCACTTT	CASTETGDNSPLHF
17	TRBD2	TRBV27	NA	TRBJ2-7	TGTGCCAGCAGTTTCGAGACTAGCGGGAGGGCCCCCTACGAGCAGTACTTC	CASSFETSGRAPYEQYF
12	TRBD1	TRBV20-1	many	TRBJ2-7	TGCAGTACACAGGGGGCACTGTTCGAGCAGTACTTC	CSTQGALFEQYF
12	NA	TRBV4-1	NA	TRBJ2-1	TGCGCCAGCGGGGACCAGGGGTTTGAGCAGTTCTTC	CASGDQGFEQFF
14	TRBD1	TRBV29-1	many	TRBJ1-2	TGCAGCGTTGAAGACGGACAGGGGCACTATGGCTACACCTTC	CSVEDGQGHYGYTF
13	NA	TRBV20-1	many	TRBJ2-3	TGCAGTGCTAGCAGGCGATTGGCAGATACGCAGTATTTT	CSASRRLADTQYF
16	TRBD1	TRBV7-9	many	TRBJ2-2	TGTGCCAGCAGCCCGTTGGGACAGGGGTTCCCCGGGGAGCTGTTTTTT	CASSPLGQGFPGELFF
17	TRBD2	TRBV5-4	few	TRBJ2-3	TGTGCCAGCCTTCCGGGGGGAGAGCGGGCTAGCACAGATACGCAGTATTTT	CASLPGGERASTDTQYF
15	NA	TRBV28	few	TRBJ2-3	TGTGCCAGCAGGAAACAGGGTCCGCGTCGAGATACGCAGTATTTT	CASRKQGPRRDTQYF
15	TRBD2	TRBV27	many	TRBJ2-2	TGTGCCAGCAGTTTTTCAGCGGGAGGCACCGGGGAGCTGTTTTTT	CASSFSAGGTGELFF
13	NA	TRBV4-1	NA	TRBJ2-5	TGCGCCAGCAGCCAAGCTTATCCCGAGACCCAGTACTTC	CASSQAYPETQYF
13	TRBD2	TRBV28	few	TRBJ2-7	TGTGCCAGCAGCTCCGGGACTACCCACGAGCAGTACTTC	CASSSGTTHEQYF
19	NA	TRBV9	NA	TRBJ2-2	TGTGCCAGCAGTGTCAGGACGGAGGGCAGCTATACGAACACCGGGGAGCTGTTTTTT	CASSVRTEGSYTNTGELFF
14	TRBD1	TRBV30	many	TRBJ2-7	TGTGCCTGGATCACCGGGACAGGCCCCTACGAGCAGTACTTC	CAWITGTGPYEQYF
15	TRBD2	TRBV7-3	few	TRBJ2-7	TGTGCCAGCTCGAGAGGGACTAGCGGGGGCTACGAGCAGTACTTC	CASSRGTSGGYEQYF
13	NA	TRBV7-3	many	TRBJ1-1	TGTGCCAGCAGCCTAGACAGGAACACTGAAGCTTTCTTT	CASSLDRNTEAFF
11	NA	TRBV3-1	many	TRBJ2-1	TGTGCCAGCACCTCCTCGCATGAGCAGTTCTTC	CASTSSHEQFF
13	NA	TRBV20-1	few	TRBJ1-2	TGCAGTGCTAGGAACGAGGCGGAATATGGCTACACCTTC	CSARNEAEYGYTF
17	TRBD1	TRBV27	few	TRBJ2-7	TGTGCCAGCAGTCCCAAACCTCCGGGACAGGGGGCAAGGGAGCAGTACTTC	CASSPKPPGQGAREQYF
14	NA	TRBV7-8	many	TRBJ2-1	TGTGCCAGCAGCCCGGGGACTGCCCACAATGAGCAGTTCTTC	CASSPGTAHNEQFF
15	TRBD1	TRBV19	few	TRBJ2-1	TGTGCCAGTAGTATGTCGACAGGGGGGACGGGGGAGCAGTTCTTC	CASSMSTGGTGEQFF
15	TRBD1	TRBV28	many	TRBJ1-4	TGTGCCAGCACCGGGACAGATCTGGGTGGAGAAAAACTGTTTTTT	CASTGTDLGGEKLFF